One and the same sample provided the 9 T cell receptor beta chains below, sequenced in a study of blood T cell repertoires in COVID-19. Measured with immunoSEQ multiplex PCR; TCRdb has only the in-frame clones, and not every one. The sample records about 120,000 clones, 80% to 90% being singletons. Sample: peripheral blood. The receptor source for this set is a woman aged 70-85 years with acute or convalescent COVID-19.

This chain uses TRBV9 with TRBJ2-7; 9 positions match TRBD2. The CDR3 has 15 residues. V dropped 0 bases and J dropped 2; count of bases not matched to a gene: 3. Germline CDR1 reads SGDLS; CDR2 reads YYNGEE. The CDR3 reads CASSVGSGGPYEQYF. CDR3 sequence (DNA): TGTGCCAGCAGCGTAGGGAGCGGGGGGCCCTACGAGCAGTACTTC.

The gene calls are TRBV5-6 and TRBJ1-3; D unresolved. V lost 1 base, J lost 0 bases, and 11 bases lay in between. Germline CDR1 is SGHDT and CDR2 is YYEEEE. This CDR3 contains 16 residues. DNA for the CDR3: TGTGCCAGCAGCTTGCCAAGACACCTCTCTGGAAACACCATATATTTT. Protein product: CASSLPRHLSGNTIYF.

The chain has TRBV18 and TRBJ2-7; the D gene is possibly TRBD2 (5 bases). Germline V gene sequence: CDR1 KGHSH, CDR2 LQKENI. The CDR3 is 14 amino acids. V lost 3 bases and J lost 7, with 16 bases in between. The CDR3 loop is CASSPPRGLGEQYF. CDR3 in DNA: TGTGCCAGCTCACCCCCCCGAGGGTTAGGTGAGCAGTACTTC.

The V and J genes are TRBV15 and TRBJ1-1; D gene uncertain. The germline V gene has CDR1 LNHNV and CDR2 YYDKDF (reference sequence). Trimming shortened V by 5 bases and J by 3 bases, and 16 bases separated the two germline ends. The CDR3 is 15 amino acids. Written as DNA, the CDR3 is TGTGCCACCAGCCCCCGGGTAGGTTTGGACACTGAAGCTTTCTTT. This translates into CATSPRVGLDTEAFF.

The chain carries TRBV11-3 and TRBJ2-1; 8 positions agree with TRBD1. V was pared by 7 bases and J by 4 bases, with 6 bases of the junction left unmatched. This CDR3 region has 14 residues. From germline, CDR1 is SGHNT and CDR2 YENEEA. For the CDR3, the DNA is TGTGCCAGCAACTCCCGGACAGGGTACAATGAGCAGTTCTTC. Translation: CASNSRTGYNEQFF.

V gene TRBV5-1 combines with J gene TRBJ2-7, with 9 bases fitting TRBD1. The CDR3 is 15 residues long. The germline V gene encodes CDR1 SGHRS and CDR2 YFSETQ. The V segment lost 4 bases and the J segment 4 bases; nucleotides outside the gene matches: 9. The CDR3 loop reads CASSLNRDRVYEQYF. The CDR3 bases are TGCGCCAGCAGCCTTAACCGGGACAGGGTTTACGAGCAGTACTTC.

This CDR3 is CSAKDRGYTF. In nucleotides, the CDR3 is TGCAGTGCAAAGGACAGAGGCTACACCTTC. J is TRBJ1-2 and V is TRBV20-1; TRBD1 is a possible D gene (6 bases). CDR3 length: 10 residues. V was trimmed by 6 bases and J by 8 bases, leaving 10 bases between them. Per the germline V gene, CDR1 is DFQATT and CDR2 is SNEGSKA (reference sequence).

The sample holds a few counts of this clone. The J gene is TRBJ1-3, the V gene TRBV7-8; tentative D call: TRBD1 (5 bases). Germline V gene sequence: CDR1 SGHVS, CDR2 FQNEAQ. Trimming cost V 5 bases and J 0 bases, with 14 bases left between them. This CDR3 is built from 16 residues. CDR3 region: CASSPTQGNSGNTIYF. The CDR3 coding sequence is TGTGCCAGCAGCCCGACTCAGGGAAACTCTGGAAACACCATATATTTT.

The chain combines TRBV7-9 with TRBJ1-1, with 8 bases identical to TRBD1. Germline lookup yields CDR1 SEHNR and CDR2 FQNEAQ (reference sequence). V lost 5 bases to trimming and J lost 1 base; unmatched junction nucleotides: 6. The CDR3 extends over 15 amino acids. The CDR3 here is CASSRAGGRNTEAFF. The DNA of the CDR3 is TGTGCCAGCAGCAGAGCAGGGGGCCGGAACACTGAAGCTTTCTTT.